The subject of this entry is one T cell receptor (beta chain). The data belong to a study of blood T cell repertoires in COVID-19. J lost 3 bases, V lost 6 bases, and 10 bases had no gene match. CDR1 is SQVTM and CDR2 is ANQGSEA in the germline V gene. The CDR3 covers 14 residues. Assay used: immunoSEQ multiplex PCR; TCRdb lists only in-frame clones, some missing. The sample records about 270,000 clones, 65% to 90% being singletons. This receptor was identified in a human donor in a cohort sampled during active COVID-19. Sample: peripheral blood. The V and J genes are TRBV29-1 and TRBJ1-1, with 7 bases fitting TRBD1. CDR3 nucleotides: TGCAGCGTGACAGGGCAATTGCGGGACACTGAAGCTTTCTTT. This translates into CSVTGQLRDTEAFF.